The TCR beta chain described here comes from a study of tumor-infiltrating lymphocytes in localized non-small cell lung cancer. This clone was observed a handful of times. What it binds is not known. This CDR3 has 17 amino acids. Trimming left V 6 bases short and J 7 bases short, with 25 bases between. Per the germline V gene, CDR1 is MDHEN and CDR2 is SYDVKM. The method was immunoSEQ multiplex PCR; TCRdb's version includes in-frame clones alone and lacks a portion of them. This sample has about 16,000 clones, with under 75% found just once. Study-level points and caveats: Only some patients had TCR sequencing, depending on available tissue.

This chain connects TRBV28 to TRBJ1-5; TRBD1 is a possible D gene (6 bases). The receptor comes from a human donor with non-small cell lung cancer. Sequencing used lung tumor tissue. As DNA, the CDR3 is TGTGCCAGCAGCCAAGGAGGCAGGGGTCACGGAAAACAGCCCCAGCATTTT. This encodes CASSQGGRGHGKQPQHF.